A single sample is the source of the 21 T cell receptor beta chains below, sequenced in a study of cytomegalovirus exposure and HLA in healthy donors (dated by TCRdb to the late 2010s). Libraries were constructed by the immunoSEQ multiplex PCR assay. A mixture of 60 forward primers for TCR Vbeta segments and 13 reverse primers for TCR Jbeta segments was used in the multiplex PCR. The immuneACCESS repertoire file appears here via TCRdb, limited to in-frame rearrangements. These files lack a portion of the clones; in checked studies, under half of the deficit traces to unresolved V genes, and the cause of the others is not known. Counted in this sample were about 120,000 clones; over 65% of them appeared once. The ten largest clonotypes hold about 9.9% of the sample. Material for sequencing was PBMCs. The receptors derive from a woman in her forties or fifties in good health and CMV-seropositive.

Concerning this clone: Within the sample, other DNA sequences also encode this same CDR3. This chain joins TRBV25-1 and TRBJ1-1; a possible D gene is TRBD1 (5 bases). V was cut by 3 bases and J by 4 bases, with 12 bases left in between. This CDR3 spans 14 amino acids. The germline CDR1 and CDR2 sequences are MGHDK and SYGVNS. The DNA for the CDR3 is TGTGCCAGCAGTGAGTCAGGGAGGGCCACTGAAGCTTTCTTT. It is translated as CASSESGRATEAFF.

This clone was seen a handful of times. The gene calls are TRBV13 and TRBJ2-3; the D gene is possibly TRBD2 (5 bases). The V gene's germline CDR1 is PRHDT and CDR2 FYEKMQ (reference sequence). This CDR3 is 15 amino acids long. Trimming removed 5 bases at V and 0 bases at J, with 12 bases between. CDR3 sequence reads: CASSADLTSTDTQYF. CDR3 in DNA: TGTGCCAGCAGCGCGGACTTAACTAGCACAGATACGCAGTATTTT.

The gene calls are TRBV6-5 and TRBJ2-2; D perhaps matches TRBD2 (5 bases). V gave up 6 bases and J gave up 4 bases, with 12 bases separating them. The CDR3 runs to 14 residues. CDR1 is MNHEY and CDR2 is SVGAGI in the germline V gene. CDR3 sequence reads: CASSSGLFTGELFF. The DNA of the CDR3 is TGTGCCAGCAGCTCGGGGTTATTCACCGGGGAGCTGTTTTTT.

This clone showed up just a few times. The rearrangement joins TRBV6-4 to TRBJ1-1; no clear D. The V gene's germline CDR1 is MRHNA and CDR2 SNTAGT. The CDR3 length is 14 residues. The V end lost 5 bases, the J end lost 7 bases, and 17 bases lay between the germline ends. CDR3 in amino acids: CASSRVPYDFEAFF. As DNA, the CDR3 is TGTGCCAGCAGTAGAGTGCCCTATGATTTTGAAGCTTTCTTT.

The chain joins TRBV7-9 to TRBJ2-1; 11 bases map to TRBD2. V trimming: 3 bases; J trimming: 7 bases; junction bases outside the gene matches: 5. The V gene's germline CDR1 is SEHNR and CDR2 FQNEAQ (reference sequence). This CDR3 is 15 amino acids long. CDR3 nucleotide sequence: TGTGCCAGCAGCTTGGCCGGACTAGCGGGTAATGAGCAGTTCTTC. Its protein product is CASSLAGLAGNEQFF.

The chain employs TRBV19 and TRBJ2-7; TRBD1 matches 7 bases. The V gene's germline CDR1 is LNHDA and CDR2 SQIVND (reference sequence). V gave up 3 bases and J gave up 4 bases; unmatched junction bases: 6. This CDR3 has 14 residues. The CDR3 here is CASSMYRGSYEQYF. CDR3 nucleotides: TGTGCCAGTAGTATGTACAGGGGTTCATACGAGCAGTACTTC.

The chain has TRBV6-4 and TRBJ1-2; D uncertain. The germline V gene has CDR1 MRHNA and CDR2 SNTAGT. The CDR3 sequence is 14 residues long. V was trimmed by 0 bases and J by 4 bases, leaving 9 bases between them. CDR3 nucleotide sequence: TGTGCCAGCAGTGACTCTTCCGGGGTCTATGGCTACACCTTC. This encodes CASSDSSGVYGYTF.

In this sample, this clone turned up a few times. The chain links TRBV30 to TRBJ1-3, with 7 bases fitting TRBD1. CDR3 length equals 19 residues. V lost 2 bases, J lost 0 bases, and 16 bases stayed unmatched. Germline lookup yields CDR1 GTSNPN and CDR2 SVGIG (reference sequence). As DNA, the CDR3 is TGTGCCTGGAGTATCGGACAGGACTCCGTCTTCCTCTCTGGAAACACCATATATTTT. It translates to CAWSIGQDSVFLSGNTIYF.

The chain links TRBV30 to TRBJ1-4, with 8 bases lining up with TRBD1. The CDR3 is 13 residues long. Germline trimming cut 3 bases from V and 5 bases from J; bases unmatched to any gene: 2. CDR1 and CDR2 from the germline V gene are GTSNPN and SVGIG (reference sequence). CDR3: CAWSRGPNEKLFF. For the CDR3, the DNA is TGTGCCTGGAGCAGGGGGCCGAATGAAAAACTGTTTTTT. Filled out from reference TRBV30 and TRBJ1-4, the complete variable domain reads SQTIHQWPATLVQPVGSPLSLECTVEGTSNPNLYWYRQAAGRGLQLLFYSVGIGQISSEVPQNLSASRPQDRQFILSSKKLLLSDSGFYLCAWSRGPNEKLFFGSGTQLSVL.

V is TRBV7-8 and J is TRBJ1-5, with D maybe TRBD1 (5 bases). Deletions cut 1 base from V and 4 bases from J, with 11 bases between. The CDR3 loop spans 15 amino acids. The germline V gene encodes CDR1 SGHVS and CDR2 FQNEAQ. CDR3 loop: CASSLVGGGNQPQHF. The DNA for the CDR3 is TGTGCCAGCAGCTTAGTCGGGGGAGGTAATCAGCCCCAGCATTTT.

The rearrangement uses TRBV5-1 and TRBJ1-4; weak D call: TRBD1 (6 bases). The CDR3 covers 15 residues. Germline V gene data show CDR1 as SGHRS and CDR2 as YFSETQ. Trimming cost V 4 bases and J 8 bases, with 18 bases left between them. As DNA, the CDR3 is TGCGCCAGCAGCGTCGAAACAGGGTTTGGAGAAAAACTGTTTTTT. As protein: CASSVETGFGEKLFF.

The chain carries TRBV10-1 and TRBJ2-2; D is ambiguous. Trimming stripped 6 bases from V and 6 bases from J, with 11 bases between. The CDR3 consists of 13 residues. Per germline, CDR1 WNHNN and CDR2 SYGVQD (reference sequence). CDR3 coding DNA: TGCGCCAGCAGCGACCGACATTCCGGGGAGCTGTTTTTT. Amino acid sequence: CASSDRHSGELFF.

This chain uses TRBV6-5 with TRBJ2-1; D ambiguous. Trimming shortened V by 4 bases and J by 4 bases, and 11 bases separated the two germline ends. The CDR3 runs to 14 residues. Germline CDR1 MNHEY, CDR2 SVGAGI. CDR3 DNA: TGTGCCAGCAGTTCCCGAAACTTTTACAATGAGCAGTTCTTC. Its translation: CASSSRNFYNEQFF.

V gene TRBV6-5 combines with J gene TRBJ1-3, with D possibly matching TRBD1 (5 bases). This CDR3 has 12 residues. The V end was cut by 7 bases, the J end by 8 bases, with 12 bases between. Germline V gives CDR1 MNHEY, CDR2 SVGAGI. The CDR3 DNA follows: TGTGCCAGCACTTCGGGGGTAGACACCATATATTTT. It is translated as CASTSGVDTIYF.

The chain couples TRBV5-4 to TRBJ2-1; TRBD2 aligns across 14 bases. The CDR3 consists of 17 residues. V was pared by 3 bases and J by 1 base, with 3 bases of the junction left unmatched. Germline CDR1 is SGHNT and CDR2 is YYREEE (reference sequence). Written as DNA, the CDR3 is TGTGCCAGCAGCTGGGGACTAGCGGGGGAGTCCTACAATGAGCAGTTCTTC. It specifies CASSWGLAGESYNEQFF.

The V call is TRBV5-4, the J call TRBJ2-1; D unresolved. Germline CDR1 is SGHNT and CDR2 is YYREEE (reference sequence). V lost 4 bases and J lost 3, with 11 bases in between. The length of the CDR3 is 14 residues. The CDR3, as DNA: TGTGCCAGCAGCGGCCAACAGCACTACAATGAGCAGTTCTTC. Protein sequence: CASSGQQHYNEQFF.

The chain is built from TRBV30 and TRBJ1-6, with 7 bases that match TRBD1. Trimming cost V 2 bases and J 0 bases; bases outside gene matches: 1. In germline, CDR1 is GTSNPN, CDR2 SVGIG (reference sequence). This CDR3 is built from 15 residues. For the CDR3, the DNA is TGTGCCTGGAGTTCAGGGGGCTCCTATAATTCACCCCTCCACTTT. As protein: CAWSSGGSYNSPLHF.

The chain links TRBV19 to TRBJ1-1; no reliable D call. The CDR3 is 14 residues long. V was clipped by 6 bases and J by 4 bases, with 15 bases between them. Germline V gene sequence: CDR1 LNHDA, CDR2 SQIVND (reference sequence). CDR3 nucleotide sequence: TGTGCCAGTAGGGCGGAGGACGGGAGCACTGAAGCTTTCTTT. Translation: CASRAEDGSTEAFF.

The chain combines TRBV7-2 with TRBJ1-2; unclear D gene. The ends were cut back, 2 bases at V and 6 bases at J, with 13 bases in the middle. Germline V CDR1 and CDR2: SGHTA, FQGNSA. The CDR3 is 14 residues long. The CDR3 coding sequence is TGTGCCAGCAGCTTATTTAAAGAAACAGATGGCTACACCTTC. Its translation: CASSLFKETDGYTF.

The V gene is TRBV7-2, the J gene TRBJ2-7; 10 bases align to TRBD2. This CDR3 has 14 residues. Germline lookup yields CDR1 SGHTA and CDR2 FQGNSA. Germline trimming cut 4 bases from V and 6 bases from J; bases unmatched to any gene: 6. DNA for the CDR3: TGTGCCAGCAGCTCCCTAGCGGGAGCGCGCGAGCAGTACTTC. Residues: CASSSLAGAREQYF.

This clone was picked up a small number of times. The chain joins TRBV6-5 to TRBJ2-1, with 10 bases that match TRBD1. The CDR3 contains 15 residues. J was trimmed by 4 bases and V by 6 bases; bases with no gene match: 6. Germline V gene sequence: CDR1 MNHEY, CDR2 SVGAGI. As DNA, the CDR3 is TGTGCCAGCAGGGGCGACAGGGGGCTATACAATGAGCAGTTCTTC. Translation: CASRGDRGLYNEQFF.